The rows below give T cell receptor beta chains drawn from one sample of a study of blood T cells in healthy people across ages. A single record per CDR3 protein comes from TCRdb applying MiXCR to the 5' RACE reads. The sample records 1.5 million to 2 million distinct CDR3 sequences, around 50% being singletons. Sequenced material: blood. The receptors were sampled from a woman aged 40 to 50 in good health. CDR3s include the opening cysteine and the closing phenylalanine or tryptophan. Each record gives: D gene, V gene, J gene, CDR3 length, clone size, CDR3 DNA, CDR3 protein. D genes are given only for firm matches. The size field is filled for only some rows; it gives once, few, many or a size class.

NA	TRBV3-1	TRBJ2-1	16	NA	TGTGCCAGCAGCCCTAGAAGGGGGGAACCCTACAATGAGCAGTTCTTC	CASSPRRGEPYNEQFF
TRBD2	TRBV6-2/TRBV6-3	TRBJ2-1	16	NA	TGTGCCAGCAGTTTGGGCGGGGGGATCATGCTGTATGAGCAGTTCTTC	CASSLGGGIMLYEQFF
NA	TRBV7-2	TRBJ1-4	16	NA	TGTGCCAGCAGCTTAAGGTCCAGGGCAACTAATGAAAAACTGTTTTTT	CASSLRSRATNEKLFF
TRBD2	TRBV7-2	TRBJ2-1	14	few	TGTGCCAGCAGCCAATTTAGCGGGGTGGATGGGCAGTTCTTC	CASSQFSGVDGQFF
NA	TRBV24-1	TRBJ2-1	14	NA	TGTGCCACCAGTGATTTGAGGACAGTTAATGAGCAGTTCTTC	CATSDLRTVNEQFF
TRBD2	TRBV18	TRBJ2-5	15	NA	TGTGCCAGCTCATCGGAGCGGGGGCCGGGGGAGACCCAGTACTTC	CASSSERGPGETQYF
TRBD1	TRBV29-1	TRBJ2-7	14	few	TGCAGCGTTGCTCGACAGGGAACGGCCTACGAGCAGTACTTC	CSVARQGTAYEQYF
NA	TRBV29-1	TRBJ2-7	20	few	TGCAGCGTTGAAGATTGGGGGAAGGATCACCGGAGCGTTCCGACCTACGAGCAGTACTTC	CSVEDWGKDHRSVPTYEQYF
NA	TRBV6-2/TRBV6-3	TRBJ1-5	16	NA	TGTGCCAGCAGTTACACCCCGGACAGCAGTCATCAGCCCCAGCATTTT	CASSYTPDSSHQPQHF
NA	TRBV18	TRBJ1-2	18	once	TGTGCCAGCTCACCTATTTCGCGGACAGCGGATTCTAACTATGGCTACACCTTC	CASSPISRTADSNYGYTF
NA	TRBV2	TRBJ2-1	14	few	TGTGCCAGCAGTGATGGTAGCTCCTACAATGAGCAGTTCTTC	CASSDGSSYNEQFF
NA	TRBV29-1	TRBJ2-5	12	few	TGCAGCGTTGAAAACCTAGCTGAGACCCAGTACTTC	CSVENLAETQYF
NA	TRBV5-1	TRBJ1-5	15	NA	TGCGCCAGCAGCTTCCAGGGTAGGTCGGATCAGCCCCAGCATTTT	CASSFQGRSDQPQHF
NA	TRBV11-2	TRBJ1-2	14	NA	TGTGCCAGCAGCCCCGACAGACATTTCTATGGCTACACCTTC	CASSPDRHFYGYTF
NA	TRBV7-2	TRBJ1-2	14	NA	TGTGCCAGCAGCTTAGTTGAAGGAGACTATGGCTACACCTTC	CASSLVEGDYGYTF
TRBD2	TRBV6-2/TRBV6-3	TRBJ2-3	15	NA	TGTGCCAGCATTTTCGGGGGGGCCGGTTTAGATACGCAGTATTTT	CASIFGGAGLDTQYF
NA	TRBV10-3	TRBJ2-3	15	few	TGTGCCATCAGTGAGTGGGGTGGGGCCACAGATACGCAGTATTTT	CAISEWGGATDTQYF
NA	TRBV6-2/TRBV6-3	TRBJ2-1	15	NA	TGTGCCAGTAAGCCTAACAGGGTCTCCTACAATGAGCAGTTCTTC	CASKPNRVSYNEQFF
NA	TRBV2	TRBJ1-5	14	NA	TGTGCCAGCAGTGTAGGACCTATAAATCAGCCCCAGCATTTT	CASSVGPINQPQHF
TRBD1	TRBV27	TRBJ2-7	15	NA	TGTGCCAGCAGTCGACAGGGAATCCCTCTCTACGAGCAGTACTTC	CASSRQGIPLYEQYF